The clone carrying this T cell receptor beta chain was seen at least ten times. Its antigen is as yet unknown. The data were taken from a study of read filtering for tumor transcriptome and immune sequencing. Findings and caveats of the study: Roughly 79% of IR-seq clonotypes had one read, totaling around 3.4% of reads; RNA-seq: around 77% and 45%.

The ends were cut back, 2 bases at V and 1 base at J, with 18 bases in the middle. The germline CDR1 and CDR2 sequences are MDHEN and SYDVKM. This CDR3 is built from 17 residues. Molecular barcoded adaptors covering alpha/delta and beta/gamma chains were used on 400 to 450 ng RNA. Each CDR3 protein is one row after TCRdb ran MiXCR on the reads. The sample lists some 41,000 distinct CDR3 sequences; roughly 13% were seen once. This chain joins TRBV28 and TRBJ2-7; possible D gene TRBD2, 6 bases. This TCR was sampled from a donor older than 35 with multiple myeloma. The specimen was a population of CD138-negative cells sorted from bone marrow. CDR3 sequence reads: CASSLLLAKGPSYEQYF. DNA of the CDR3: TGTGCCAGCAGTTTACTACTAGCAAAGGGACCTTCCTACGAGCAGTACTTC.